Listed here are 27 T cell receptor beta chains from one sample, sequenced in a study of T-cell reconstitution after alpha-beta-depleted transplantation in children. Unique molecular identifiers were used in preparing the TCRbeta library. MiXCR, applied by TCRdb to the PCR reads, yields one record per CDR3 protein. Of 450,000 to 550,000 distinct CDR3 sequences listed, approximately 10% are singletons. The specimen comprised PBMCs, mostly from graft donor cells, sampled 180 days after TCRalphabeta/CD19-depleted stem cell transplant. Receptors were obtained from a female patient between 2 and 15 years old who had a stem cell transplant for aplastic anemia, so the T cells may come from the graft donor.

This clonotype has ten or more counts. This sequence joins TRBV29-1 and TRBJ2-5, with D possibly being TRBD1 or TRBD2 (5 bases each). V was trimmed by 6 bases and J by 5 bases, leaving 13 bases between them. This CDR3 contains 12 residues. CDR1 and CDR2 from the germline V gene are SQVTM and ANQGSEA. The CDR3 bases are TGCAGCGTAAGGGACCCTGGGGAGACCCAGTACTTC. Translated, it gives CSVRDPGETQYF.

In this sample, this clonotype turned up a few times. J is TRBJ2-3 and V is TRBV5-1; D remains ambiguous. The germline V and J ends were trimmed by 4 bases and 0 bases, with 9 bases remaining between them. The CDR3 contains 14 residues. Germline-derived CDR1 and CDR2 are SGHRS and YFSETQ. The CDR3 nucleotides are TGCGCCAGCAGCCCGCTGAGGAGCACAGATACGCAGTATTTT. Its protein is CASSPLRSTDTQYF.

The gene calls are TRBV28 and TRBJ2-7; perhaps D is TRBD1 or TRBD2 (5 bases each). Germline CDR1 reads MDHEN; CDR2 reads SYDVKM. This CDR3 has 13 residues. V gave up 5 bases and J gave up 3 bases, with 11 bases separating them. CDR3 in amino acids: CASSTGPIYEQYF. The CDR3 DNA is TGTGCCAGCAGTACGGGACCGATCTACGAGCAGTACTTC.

This clonotype has more than one count but fewer than ten. This chain links TRBV27 with TRBJ2-1; 7 bases are a match to TRBD2. The germline V gene has CDR1 MNHEY and CDR2 SMNVEV (reference sequence). J gave up 6 bases and V 5 bases, and 22 bases lay outside the gene matches. CDR3 length equals 19 residues. The CDR3 nucleotides are TGTGCCAGCAGTCGAAAAGATAATCACCTAGCGGAAAGACCCAATGAGCAGTTCTTC. Amino acids: CASSRKDNHLAERPNEQFF.

The rearrangement links TRBV12-3 or TRBV12-4 to TRBJ1-2, with a possible D match to TRBD1 (6 bases). This CDR3 spans 16 amino acids. Trimming removed 6 bases at V and 3 bases at J, with 20 bases between. The CDR3 spells CASRLMARGFDYGYTF. The DNA of the CDR3 is TGTGCCAGCAGATTAATGGCCAGGGGTTTTGACTATGGCTACACCTTC.

The J gene is TRBJ1-2, the V gene TRBV7-9; D not certain. The CDR3 runs to 12 residues. Between the trimmed V and J ends, which lost 1 base and 6 bases, there was a span of 6 bases. Germline CDR1 SEHNR, CDR2 FQNEAQ (reference sequence). The CDR3 protein is CASSLVQDGYTF. CDR3 DNA sequence: TGTGCCAGCAGCTTAGTCCAGGATGGCTACACCTTC.

This clonotype came up many times. This sequence joins TRBV20-1 and TRBJ2-3; no definite D call. This CDR3 contains 13 residues. The germline V gene encodes CDR1 DFQATT and CDR2 SNEGSKA (reference sequence). V lost 5 bases, J lost 1 base, and 10 bases lay in between. The chain's CDR3 is CSAFEPGTDTQYF. The DNA for the CDR3 is TGCAGTGCTTTCGAACCCGGCACAGATACGCAGTATTTT.

This clonotype came up a few times. The genes are TRBV29-1 and TRBJ1-1; no clear D gene. V was pared by 3 bases and J by 3 bases, with 11 bases between. The CDR3 spans 13 residues. The germline V gene encodes CDR1 SQVTM and CDR2 ANQGSEA. CDR3 bases: TGCAGCGTTGAGCACAGAATGTACACTGAAGCTTTCTTT. It encodes CSVEHRMYTEAFF.

V is TRBV10-3 and J is TRBJ2-1; TRBD2 agrees at 10 bases. Germline loops: CDR1 ENHRY, CDR2 SYGVKD. Germline trimming cut 5 bases from V and 5 bases from J; bases unmatched to any gene: 15. CDR3 length: 18 residues. In DNA, the CDR3 is TGTGCCATCAGTTTAGTGTGGGCCCTAGCGGGAGTCCACAATGAGCAGTTCTTC. It specifies CAISLVWALAGVHNEQFF.

This clonotype was counted only a few times. The J gene is TRBJ2-4, the V gene TRBV28; D not certain. Germline assignment: CDR1 MDHEN and CDR2 SYDVKM. The CDR3 has 16 residues. The V gene lost 5 bases and the J gene lost 1 base, with 15 bases spanning the gap. The CDR3 is CASSETVSRAKNIQYF. DNA for the CDR3: TGTGCCAGCAGTGAGACGGTTTCTCGGGCCAAAAACATTCAGTACTTC.

The J gene is TRBJ2-5, the V gene TRBV28; TRBD2 matches at 8 bases. Trimming cost V 3 bases and J 6 bases; bases outside gene matches: 9. This CDR3 spans 15 amino acids. CDR1 MDHEN and CDR2 SYDVKM come from the germline V gene. This CDR3 is CASSLAPGLGKTQYF. In nucleotides, the CDR3 is TGTGCCAGCAGTTTGGCACCGGGACTAGGGAAGACCCAGTACTTC.

This clonotype has ten or more counts. The chain uses TRBV12-3 or TRBV12-4 and TRBJ2-5; 10 bases agree with TRBD1. The CDR3 is 13 amino acids. V lost 6 bases and J lost 5; bases outside the gene matches: 3. The CDR3 bases are TGTGCCAGCAGGACAGGGGGCGGTGAGACCCAGTACTTC. Protein: CASRTGGGETQYF.

This clonotype came up a few times. The gene calls are TRBV20-1 and TRBJ2-5, with a tentative D call TRBD2 (6 bases). V dropped 6 bases and J dropped 2 bases, with 19 bases sitting between them. CDR1 and CDR2 from the germline V gene are DFQATT and SNEGSKA (reference sequence). This CDR3 is 15 amino acids long. The CDR3: CSAPGTPEIQETQYF. The CDR3, as DNA: TGCAGTGCCCCTGGGACTCCCGAGATTCAAGAGACCCAGTACTTC.

This clonotype was counted many times. The chain uses TRBV7-2 and TRBJ2-7; possible D gene TRBD2, 6 bases. Germline V lookup: CDR1 SGHTA, CDR2 FQGNSA. V lost 4 bases to trimming and J lost 0 bases, with 13 bases between them. The CDR3 runs 15 residues. The CDR3 DNA is TGTGCCAGCAGCTCAACTAGCTTCTTCTCCTACGAGCAGTACTTC. It specifies CASSSTSFFSYEQYF.

The chain has TRBV12-3 or TRBV12-4 and TRBJ2-1; possibly TRBD1 for D (6 bases). There are 14 residues in the CDR3. V was pared by 4 bases and J by 11 bases, with 18 bases between. CDR3 in amino acids: CASSSLIRGSKQFF. In DNA form, the CDR3 reads TGTGCCAGCAGTTCGCTAATTAGGGGGTCGAAGCAGTTCTTC.

V is TRBV7-9 and J is TRBJ2-2, with a weak D call TRBD1 (5 bases). Germline V gene lookup returns CDR1 SEHNR and CDR2 FQNEAQ (reference sequence). This CDR3 is 13 amino acids long. The V end was cut by 10 bases, the J end by 8 bases, with 17 bases between. The CDR3 coding sequence is TGTGCCATTACGACCCAGGGCGCGGGGGAGCTGTTTTTT. Its protein is CAITTQGAGELFF.

There are a few counts of this clonotype. The rearrangement joins TRBV29-1 to TRBJ2-3; TRBD2 matches at 7 bases. The germline V gene has CDR1 SQVTM and CDR2 ANQGSEA. The V segment lost 2 bases and the J segment 0 bases; nucleotides outside the gene matches: 5. CDR3 length: 15 residues. The CDR3 sequence is CSVEYSGLSTDTQYF. CDR3 nucleotide sequence: TGCAGCGTTGAATATAGCGGGCTTAGCACAGATACGCAGTATTTT.

The rearrangement joins TRBV25-1 to TRBJ2-7; 15 bases fit TRBD2. CDR1 and CDR2 (germline): MGHDK, SYGVNS. This CDR3 contains 19 residues. V was pared by 5 bases and J by 2 bases, with 13 bases of the junction left unmatched. The CDR3 DNA sequence: TGTGCCAGCAGTCCCCTCTCCGGGACTAGCGGGAGGAGGACCTACGAGCAGTACTTC. Amino acids: CASSPLSGTSGRRTYEQYF.

V is TRBV12-3 or TRBV12-4 and J is TRBJ2-1; 12 nucleotides align to TRBD2. The V segment lost 3 bases and the J segment 7 bases; nucleotides outside the gene matches: 7. The CDR3 has 16 residues. The CDR3: CASSFTATSGRNEQFF. CDR3 bases: TGTGCCAGCAGTTTCACCGCGACTAGCGGGAGAAATGAGCAGTTCTTC.

The chain joins TRBV28 to TRBJ1-4; 9 bases agree with TRBD1. V lost 11 bases to trimming and J lost 8 bases; unmatched junction nucleotides: 9. Germline lookup yields CDR1 MDHEN and CDR2 SYDVKM. The CDR3 contains 13 residues. CDR3 loop: CAASRDRAEKLFF. CDR3 DNA sequence: TGTGCCGCTAGCCGGGACAGGGCAGAAAAACTGTTTTTT.

The V gene is TRBV29-1, the J gene TRBJ1-3; D uncertain. The V and J ends lost 7 bases and 4 bases respectively, with 11 bases between them. Germline CDR1 and CDR2: SQVTM and ANQGSEA. The CDR3 is 12 residues long. The DNA for the CDR3 is TGCAGCGGTAGGGTTTACGGAAACACCATATATTTT. Translation gives CSGRVYGNTIYF.

This clonotype has just a few counts. The chain employs TRBV29-1 and TRBJ2-5; 10 nucleotides match TRBD1. Germline assignment: CDR1 SQVTM and CDR2 ANQGSEA. The CDR3 loop spans 17 amino acids. After removal of 3 bases from V and 4 bases from J, the junction contained 14 bases not matched to a gene. CDR3 region: CSVDFVGTGELSETQYF. CDR3 nucleotide sequence: TGCAGCGTTGACTTCGTAGGGACAGGGGAATTATCAGAGACCCAGTACTTC.

This clonotype appeared a few times. The rearrangement uses TRBV7-2 and TRBJ2-2, with TRBD1 as a possible D gene (5 bases). Per germline, CDR1 SGHTA and CDR2 FQGNSA. The CDR3 covers 16 residues. With 5 bases removed from V and 5 bases from J, the gap between germline ends came to 18 bases. In nucleotides, the CDR3 is TGTGCCAGCAGCCCCGACAGAAAACCTATAACCGGGGAGCTGTTTTTT. Residues: CASSPDRKPITGELFF.

The V gene is TRBV29-1, the J gene TRBJ1-1; 9 positions match TRBD1. Per the germline V gene, CDR1 is SQVTM and CDR2 is ANQGSEA. CDR3 length: 14 amino acids. With 7 bases clipped from V and 1 base from J, the junction kept 7 bases outside the gene matches. The CDR3 DNA is TGCAGCGCCGGTCGGGACAGGGCGAACACTGAAGCTTTCTTT. Amino acid sequence: CSAGRDRANTEAFF.

Here the CDR3 DNA reads TGTGCCAGCACCCTGACAGGGATCAACACCGGGGAGCTGTTTTTT. Translating it yields CASTLTGINTGELFF. The chain combines TRBV7-2 with TRBJ2-2, with 7 positions matching TRBD1. The CDR3 consists of 15 residues. Unmatched junction bases numbered 7, after V lost 7 bases and J lost 2 bases. Germline values: CDR1 SGHTA, CDR2 FQGNSA. Together with reference TRBV7-2 and TRBJ2-2, the CDR3 gives the full variable domain: GAGVSQSPSNKVTEKGKDVELRCDPISGHTALYWYRQSLGQGLEFLIYFQGNSAPDKSGLPSDRFSAERTGGSVSTLTIQRTQQEDSAVYLCASTLTGINTGELFFGEGSRLTVL.

This clonotype occurred a few times. The chain is built from TRBV6-2 or TRBV6-3 and TRBJ2-3; D is perhaps TRBD2 (6 bases). Germline assignment: CDR1 MNHEY and CDR2 SVGEGT. The CDR3 runs 15 residues. Trimming removed 6 bases from V and 3 bases from J, with 16 bases in between. CDR3 amino acids: CASRSWEVGTDTQYF. The CDR3 coding sequence is TGTGCCAGCAGGAGCTGGGAGGTTGGTACAGATACGCAGTATTTT.

There are a few counts of this clonotype. The genes are TRBV4-1 and TRBJ2-7; D remains unclear. CDR3 size: 17 residues. Germline V gene data show CDR1 as MGHRA and CDR2 as YSYEKL. Trimming pared 3 bases from V and 0 bases from J, leaving 18 bases between. The DNA for the CDR3 is TGCGCCAGCAGCCAGAAGAAAGGTCAGCCCAGCTCCTACGAGCAGTACGTC. Translated, it gives CASSQKKGQPSSYEQYV.